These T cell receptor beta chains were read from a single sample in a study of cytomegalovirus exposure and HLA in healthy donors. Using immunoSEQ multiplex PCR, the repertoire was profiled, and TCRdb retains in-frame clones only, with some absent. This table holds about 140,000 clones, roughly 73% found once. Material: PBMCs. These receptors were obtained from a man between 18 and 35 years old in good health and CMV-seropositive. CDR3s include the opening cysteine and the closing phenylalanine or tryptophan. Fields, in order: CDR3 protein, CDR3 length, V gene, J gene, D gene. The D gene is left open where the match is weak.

CASSGGLGLAGEQFF,15,TRBV28,TRBJ2-1,TRBD2
CASSTVLAGAHEQYF,15,TRBV28,NA,TRBD2
CASSFRQGSDHYGYTF,16,TRBV11-2,TRBJ1-2,TRBD1
CASRGFAGLSKSYNEQFF,18,TRBV4-1,TRBJ2-1,NA
CASRRNTGTGKYEQYF,16,TRBV27,TRBJ2-7,TRBD1
CASSIGGNEQYF,12,TRBV19,NA,NA
CASSIGGAWRGYTF,14,TRBV19,TRBJ1-2,NA
CASPGHYHPYEQYF,14,TRBV6-5,TRBJ2-7,NA
CASSFSGAYEQYF,13,TRBV5-1,TRBJ2-7,TRBD2
CARPYRRRSSYEQYF,15,TRBV5-3,TRBJ2-7,NA
CASSPTLSYNEQFF,14,TRBV6-5,TRBJ2-1,NA
CPSSQDWQGNQPQHF,15,TRBV4-2,TRBJ1-5,NA
CASRVTGGVNYEQYF,15,TRBV28,TRBJ2-7,TRBD1
CASSFLYEQYF,11,TRBV7-9,TRBJ2-7,NA
CSSAPRGRTTEAFF,14,TRBV29-1,TRBJ1-1,NA
CSSSAIWRGKGNEKLFF,17,TRBV7-9,TRBJ1-4,NA
CASSEARVEQYF,12,TRBV2,TRBJ2-7,NA
CASSATGADTGELFF,15,TRBV9,TRBJ2-2,TRBD1
CATSSTGETQYF,12,TRBV15,TRBJ2-5,NA
CASSFGVDEQFF,12,TRBV13,TRBJ2-1,NA
CASSGLAGESIQYF,14,TRBV27,TRBJ2-4,TRBD2
CASSFSRGSYEQYF,14,TRBV5-4,TRBJ2-7,NA
CASSLSNRGDTQYF,14,TRBV27,TRBJ2-3,TRBD1
CASGFAANEKLFF,13,TRBV6-6,TRBJ1-4,NA
CASSAPYNYGYTF,13,TRBV25-1,TRBJ1-2,NA
CASSLMAQREQFF,13,TRBV27,TRBJ2-1,NA
CASSARTSGSRVQYF,15,TRBV25-1,TRBJ2-7,TRBD2
CASSPRQDSSSGNTIYF,17,TRBV7-9,TRBJ1-3,NA
CASSLGGQTDTQYF,14,TRBV5-4,TRBJ2-3,NA
CSARGDSVSGEQYF,14,TRBV29-1,TRBJ2-5,NA
CASSYLTGGRQPQHF,15,TRBV6-6,TRBJ1-5,TRBD1
CASIGSVGSYEQYF,14,TRBV2,TRBJ2-7,NA
CASRPRLAGAAYEQYF,16,TRBV27,TRBJ2-7,TRBD2
CASSHKSGGPPTGELFF,17,TRBV4-1,TRBJ2-2,NA
CAWSVLDEQYF,11,TRBV30,TRBJ2-7,NA
CASSARLAGIGYEQYF,16,TRBV19,TRBJ2-7,TRBD2
CASSLRTSGVSSYNEQFF,18,TRBV9,TRBJ2-1,TRBD2
CAIRGQVSDTQYF,13,TRBV10-3,TRBJ2-3,TRBD1
CASRLMRSDTEAFF,14,TRBV6-5,TRBJ1-1,NA
CASSPGQGRSGNTIYF,16,TRBV27,TRBJ1-3,TRBD1
CATSSYPQVSNQPQHF,16,TRBV6-5,TRBJ1-5,NA
CATAGGGSPSYEQYF,15,TRBV28,TRBJ2-7,NA